The rows below give T cell receptor beta chains drawn from one sample of a study of cytomegalovirus exposure and HLA in healthy donors. This table comes from immunoSEQ multiplex PCR, and its TCRdb copy is limited to in-frame clones, with some not included. The sample has 150,000 to 200,000 clones; more than 75% are singletons. Sequenced sample: PBMCs. These receptors were collected from a man aged 18 to 30 in good health and CMV-seropositive. CDR3s include the opening cysteine and the closing phenylalanine or tryptophan. D genes are given only for firm matches. Some rows mark clone size as missing; the rest say once, few, many or name a class of expanded clone.

J | V | size | D | CDR3 | DNA
TRBJ1-5 | TRBV27 | . | . | CASSLTGGQSGNQPQHF | TGTGCCAGCAGTTTAACCGGGGGGCAAAGCGGCAATCAGCCCCAGCATTTT
TRBJ2-4 | TRBV11-2 | . | TRBD1 | CASSILGTGGNIQYF | TGTGCCAGCAGCATCCTGGGGACAGGGGGCAACATTCAGTACTTC
TRBJ2-1 | TRBV5-6 | . | . | CASSGQGWEQFF | TGTGCCAGCAGCGGCCAGGGGTGGGAGCAGTTCTTC
TRBJ2-1 | TRBV29-1 | . | . | CSPEAARGQFF | TGCAGCCCAGAAGCGGCACGGGGGCAGTTCTTC
TRBJ2-3 | TRBV9 | . | TRBD2 | CASSVGAGGNTDTQYF | TGTGCCAGCAGCGTAGGAGCGGGGGGGAATACAGATACGCAGTATTTT
TRBJ1-1 | TRBV10-3 | . | . | CAISESLIGDTEAFF | TGTGCCATCAGTGAGTCACTCATCGGGGACACTGAAGCTTTCTTT
TRBJ2-1 | TRBV29-1 | once | TRBD2 | CSVDLAERSYNEQFF | TGCAGCGTCGACCTAGCGGAACGCTCCTACAATGAGCAGTTCTTC
TRBJ2-5 | TRBV5-5 | few | TRBD1 | CASSSLTGGGGETQYF | TGTGCCAGCAGCTCGCTTACAGGGGGCGGCGGGGAGACCCAGTACTTC
TRBJ2-7 | TRBV7-6 | . | . | CASSPIGGRPYEQYF | TGTGCCAGCAGCCCCATCGGCGGGCGACCCTACGAGCAGTACTTC
TRBJ2-5 | TRBV11-2 | . | . | CASSITGGETQYF | TGTGCCAGCAGCATAACAGGTGGGGAGACCCAGTACTTC
TRBJ1-2 | TRBV6-5 | . | . | CASSYSNPGAVYGYTF | TGTGCCAGCAGTTACTCGAATCCAGGGGCAGTCTATGGCTACACCTTC
TRBJ1-2 | TRBV28 | . | . | CASSQGGGGRWYGYTF | TGTGCCAGCAGTCAAGGGGGTGGGGGCAGATGGTATGGCTACACCTTC
TRBJ2-5 | TRBV19 | . | TRBD2 | CASSTGTSEETQYF | TGTGCCAGTAGTACCGGGACTAGCGAAGAGACCCAGTACTTC
TRBJ1-2 | TRBV9 | few | . | CASSRESLTNYGYTF | TGTGCCAGCAGCCGAGAGAGTCTTACTAACTATGGCTACACCTTC
TRBJ1-5 | TRBV30 | . | . | CAWSKSRGRQPQHF | TGTGCCTGGAGTAAATCCCGAGGGAGACAGCCCCAGCATTTT
TRBJ1-4 | TRBV6-1 | . | . | CASIQREKLFF | TGTGCCAGCATACAACGTGAAAAACTGTTTTTT
TRBJ1-2 | TRBV7-2 | . | . | CASSLGLPNGYTF | TGTGCCAGCAGCTTGGGACTGCCTAATGGCTACACCTTC
TRBJ2-1 | TRBV15 | . | . | CATSGEGLRRGSSYNEQFF | TGTGCCACCAGCGGGGAAGGGTTGAGGCGGGGTAGCTCCTACAATGAGCAGTTCTTC
TRBJ2-3 | TRBV27 | . | . | CVSSRASRSDTQYF | TGTGTCAGCAGTCGGGCTAGCAGGTCAGATACGCAGTATTTT
TRBJ2-5 | TRBV5-1 | . | TRBD2 | CASRGERGETQYF | TGCGCCAGCAGGGGCGAGCGGGGAGAGACCCAGTACTTC
TRBJ1-1 | TRBV7-2 | . | . | CASSRGAGISNTEAFF | TGTGCCAGCAGCCGAGGGGCGGGGATTTCGAACACTGAAGCTTTCTTT
TRBJ1-1 | TRBV9 | . | . | CASSVATNLEAFF | TGTGCCAGCAGCGTAGCTACGAACCTTGAAGCTTTCTTT
TRBJ1-1 | TRBV6-4 | . | TRBD1 | CASSETGSYTEAFF | TGTGCCAGCAGTGAGACAGGGAGTTACACTGAAGCTTTCTTT
TRBJ2-7 | TRBV5-1 | once | TRBD1 | CASRLSTGDPTYEQYF | TGCGCCAGCAGGTTAAGCACAGGGGACCCAACCTACGAGCAGTACTTC
TRBJ2-1 | TRBV14 | once | TRBD2 | CASSPDRRLAGVHEQFF | TGTGCCAGCAGCCCCGACAGGAGACTAGCGGGAGTCCATGAGCAGTTCTTC
TRBJ2-1 | TRBV5-4 | . | . | CASSLDSQRYNEQFF | TGTGCCAGCAGCTTGGATAGCCAGCGCTACAATGAGCAGTTCTTC
TRBJ2-2 | TRBV29-1 | few | . | CSVERDSTGELFF | TGCAGCGTTGAACGCGACAGCACCGGGGAGCTGTTTTTT
TRBJ2-1 | TRBV29-1 | . | TRBD1 | CSASPRQGQFF | TGCAGCGCCTCCCCCCGACAGGGACAGTTCTTC
TRBJ1-1 | TRBV6-5 | . | . | CASSSPPRAGNTEAFF | TGTGCCAGCAGTTCACCCCCGAGGGCAGGGAACACTGAAGCTTTCTTT
TRBJ1-2 | TRBV6-6 | . | . | CASSYSSLSNYGYTF | TGTGCCAGCAGTTACTCAAGCCTATCTAACTATGGCTACACCTTC
TRBJ2-7 | TRBV29-1 | once | TRBD1 | CSVEVRQGYNEQYF | TGCAGCGTTGAAGTGAGACAGGGTTACAACGAGCAGTACTTC
TRBJ2-7 | TRBV6-5 | once | . | CASSYPSLSHEQYF | TGTGCCAGCAGTTATCCGTCCCTCTCCCACGAGCAGTACTTC
TRBJ2-5 | TRBV5-5 | . | . | CASRAGTFLPQETQYF | TGTGCCAGCAGAGCCGGGACATTCCTCCCGCAAGAGACCCAGTACTTC
TRBJ2-1 | TRBV5-1 | . | TRBD2 | CASSSGLAGGEQFF | TGCGCCAGCAGCTCGGGGCTAGCGGGGGGTGAGCAGTTCTTC
TRBJ2-5 | TRBV9 | . | . | CASSVDEAKTQYF | TGTGCCAGCAGCGTAGATGAGGCCAAGACCCAGTACTTC
TRBJ2-7 | TRBV27 | . | . | CASSSRQEDGNEQYF | TGTGCCAGCAGTTCCAGACAGGAAGACGGCAACGAGCAGTACTTC
TRBJ2-3 | TRBV19 | . | TRBD1 | CASSLGQGIASTDTQYF | TGTGCCAGTAGCCTAGGACAGGGAATTGCTAGCACAGATACGCAGTATTTT